This record looks at one T cell receptor (beta chain) sequence and its context. Repertoires were generated with immunoSEQ multiplex PCR, while TCRdb's copy carries only in-frame clones and drops some. Counted here are tens of thousands of clones, 89% occurring once; the ten biggest clones make up roughly 7%. This sample is drawn from a study of control samples from healthy donors and cancer patients. The ends were cut back, 4 bases at V and 5 bases at J, with 16 bases in the middle. The CDR3 is 14 residues long. Germline-derived CDR1 and CDR2 are GTSNPN and SVGIG (reference sequence). The source material was blood. The genes are TRBV30 and TRBJ2-3; maybe TRBD2 (5 bases). The clonotype originates from a man aged 45-65 years in good health. CDR3 sequence reads: CAWNSRTSKDTQYF. Written as DNA, the CDR3 is TGTGCCTGGAATAGTAGAACTAGTAAAGATACGCAGTATTTT.